This T cell receptor beta chain was observed in a study of cytomegalovirus exposure and HLA in healthy donors. PCR primers comprised 60 Vbeta and 13 Jbeta primers. Study processing details: A later analysis counted about 80 million unique TCR beta chains, 9.5 million to 12 million shared. Sequencing was performed with immunoSEQ multiplex PCR; in TCRdb, only in-frame clones are kept and a portion is missing. Clone size and the V and J calls come from that table; the DNA yielded D and trimming. Among 98,000 or so clones, around 79% were seen once, and the ten largest hold approximately 5%. Comments on this clone: No antigen is known for it.

Points from the study as a whole: The study had only CMV serostatus as immune exposure information. Association of roughly 17,000 TCR beta sequences with HLA alleles was found at 0.05 false discovery rate in a later analysis.

Material: PBMCs. The sequence was collected from a man aged 60 to 69 in good health and CMV-seropositive.

CDR3 DNA sequence: TGTGCCAGCAGGGACAGGGGTAACTATGGCTACACCTTC. Amino acid sequence: CASRDRGNYGYTF. The chain links TRBV6-1 to TRBJ1-2, with 9 nucleotides matching TRBD1. Trimming at V came to 6 bases and at J to 1 base, leaving 0 bases not matched to a gene. The germline CDR1 and CDR2 sequences are MNHNS and SASEGT. CDR3 size: 13 residues.